These 23 T cell receptor beta chains were sequenced from one sample in a study of neurological immune-mediated disorders. Via MiXCR, TCRdb re-called the 5' RACE reads, giving one row per CDR3 protein. In the table there are nearly 45,000 distinct CDR3 sequences, about an eighth of which are singletons. Source material: PBMCs. The receptor source for this set is a female donor in good health.

This clonotype was recorded many times. The chain links TRBV28 to TRBJ2-2; 9 nucleotides agree with TRBD1. From germline, CDR1 is MDHEN and CDR2 SYDVKM. V lost 6 bases and J lost 4; bases outside the gene matches: 3. The CDR3 spans 14 residues. The DNA for the CDR3 is TGTGCCAGCAGCGACAGGGGGGCCACCGGGGAGCTGTTTTTT. Its protein product is CASSDRGATGELFF.

In its sample, this clonotype was seen many times. V usage is TRBV3-1 and J usage is TRBJ2-2; 13 bases line up with TRBD2. CDR3 length: 16 amino acids. V lost 3 bases and J lost 5; bases outside the gene matches: 3. Germline V gives CDR1 LGHDT, CDR2 YNNKEL (reference sequence). The CDR3 DNA follows: TGTGCCAGCAGCCACCAGGGACTAGCGGGGACCGGGGAGCTGTTTTTT. Translated: CASSHQGLAGTGELFF.

This clonotype was picked up many times. The CDR3 region is CSVSKDRVNTEAFF. CDR3 coding DNA: TGCAGCGTTTCCAAGGACAGGGTGAACACTGAAGCTTTCTTT. The chain combines TRBV29-1 with TRBJ1-1, with 8 bases matching TRBD1. Germline V lookup: CDR1 SQVTM, CDR2 ANQGSEA. Losses at the gene ends were 5 bases for V and 0 bases for J; bases not matched to a gene: 5. The CDR3 loop spans 14 amino acids.

This clonotype has ten or more counts. The CDR3 loop reads CASTNNPGKGYTF. The CDR3 nucleotides are TGTGCCAGCACCAATAACCCAGGGAAAGGCTACACCTTC. This rearrangement joins TRBV25-1 to TRBJ1-2; D is perhaps TRBD1 (5 bases). The germline V gene encodes CDR1 MGHDK and CDR2 SYGVNS. Trimming cost V 7 bases and J 8 bases, with 17 bases left between them. The CDR3 spans 13 residues.

This clonotype was detected ten times or more. The chain joins TRBV5-1 to TRBJ1-2; D not resolved. Germline CDR1 reads SGHRS; CDR2 reads YFSETQ. Trimming pared 5 bases from V and 6 bases from J, leaving 14 bases between. This CDR3 region has 13 residues. The CDR3 DNA sequence: TGCGCCAGCAGGCCGGAGACCCCGGATGGCTACACCTTC. Translation gives CASRPETPDGYTF.

This clonotype showed up many times. The chain couples TRBV7-9 to TRBJ1-6; D gene unclear. This CDR3 contains 14 residues. Trimming cost V 5 bases and J 9 bases, with 14 bases left between them. From germline, CDR1 is SEHNR and CDR2 FQNEAQ (reference sequence). Here the CDR3 DNA reads TGTGCCAGCAGCCACAAGGACGGGAGTTCACCCCTCCACTTT. Its protein product is CASSHKDGSSPLHF.

This clonotype has a count of ten or more. The chain couples TRBV5-1 to TRBJ1-1; perhaps TRBD1 as D (5 bases). This CDR3 is built from 14 residues. Trimming pared 2 bases from V and 5 bases from J, leaving 13 bases between. Germline V lookup: CDR1 SGHRS, CDR2 YFSETQ. This chain's CDR3 is CASSLGGEETEAFF. In DNA form, the CDR3 reads TGCGCCAGCAGCTTAGGAGGGGAGGAAACTGAAGCTTTCTTT. Complete variable domain (other parts from reference TRBV5-1 and TRBJ1-1): KAGVTQTPRYLIKTRGQQVTLSCSPISGHRSVSWYQQTPGQGLQFLFEYFSETQRNKGNFPGRFSGRQFSNSRSEMNVSTLELGDSALYLCASSLGGEETEAFFGQGTRLTVV.

In this sample, this clonotype turned up many times. The V and J genes are TRBV29-1 and TRBJ2-1, with D perhaps matching TRBD2 (6 bases). CDR1 and CDR2 (germline): SQVTM, ANQGSEA. Trimming removed 4 bases at V and 5 bases at J, with 18 bases between. The CDR3 length is 15 residues. The CDR3 loop is CSVVLQGLANNEQFF. The CDR3 coding sequence is TGCAGCGTTGTTCTTCAGGGCCTAGCGAACAATGAGCAGTTCTTC.

Many counts were recorded for this clonotype. The chain joins TRBV6-5 to TRBJ1-5; D unclear. Germline V gene lookup returns CDR1 MNHEY and CDR2 SVGAGI. The CDR3 extends over 15 amino acids. Trimming shortened V by 6 bases and J by 6 bases, and 18 bases separated the two germline ends. Written as DNA, the CDR3 is TGTGCCAGCAGCGCCGACCTAGCCCAGTTTCAGCCCCAGCATTTT. It specifies CASSADLAQFQPQHF.

The sample holds many counts of this clonotype. The chain links TRBV24-1 to TRBJ2-3; 8 nucleotides align to TRBD2. Looked up from germline, CDR1 is KGHDR and CDR2 is SFDVKD. CDR3 length: 17 residues. Unmatched junction bases numbered 9, after V lost 2 bases and J lost 3 bases. This CDR3 is CATSDSGTRGRTDTQYF. CDR3 DNA sequence: TGTGCCACCAGTGATTCCGGGACTAGAGGTAGGACAGATACGCAGTATTTT.

This clonotype was seen ten or more times. The CDR3 sequence: CSVDLTGLNTEAFF. Here the CDR3 DNA reads TGCAGCGTTGACCTGACAGGGTTGAACACTGAAGCTTTCTTT. The rearrangement joins TRBV29-1 to TRBJ1-1; 7 bases are a match to TRBD1. The length of the CDR3 is 14 residues. Germline V gene lookup returns CDR1 SQVTM and CDR2 ANQGSEA. V gave up 3 bases and J gave up 0 bases; unmatched junction bases: 4.

In this sample, this clonotype turned up many times. The V and J genes are TRBV28 and TRBJ2-3; 10 bases align to TRBD2. Germline V gene data show CDR1 as MDHEN and CDR2 as SYDVKM. The CDR3 runs to 12 residues. Trimming removed 5 bases from V and 13 bases from J; junction bases left unmatched: 6. The CDR3 region is CASSQSGGEKYF. The CDR3 bases are TGTGCCAGCAGTCAAAGCGGGGGGGAAAAGTATTTT.

This clonotype was recorded many times. CDR3 nucleotide sequence: TGTGCCAGCAGTTCCCTGGGACAGGCGACCTACGAGCAGTACTTC. It yields the protein CASSSLGQATYEQYF. The chain couples TRBV27 to TRBJ2-7; 8 bases agree with TRBD1. This CDR3 contains 15 residues. Germline loops: CDR1 MNHEY, CDR2 SMNVEV (reference sequence). Losses at the gene ends were 4 bases for V and 2 bases for J; bases not matched to a gene: 7.

This clonotype was recorded at least ten times. This chain joins TRBV3-1 and TRBJ2-7; no definite D call. V was clipped by 3 bases and J by 4 bases, with 10 bases between them. Germline V gene sequence: CDR1 LGHDT, CDR2 YNNKEL (reference sequence). The CDR3 extends over 13 amino acids. CDR3 sequence reads: CASSHHSGYEQYF. DNA for the CDR3: TGTGCCAGCAGCCATCACAGTGGTTACGAGCAGTACTTC.

This clonotype has a count of ten or more. CDR3 amino acids: CASSIQGGNTEAFF. The CDR3 DNA follows: TGCGCCAGCAGCATACAGGGGGGGAACACTGAAGCTTTCTTT. The rearrangement links TRBV5-1 to TRBJ1-1; 8 nucleotides agree with TRBD1. CDR3 size: 14 residues. The germline CDR1 and CDR2 sequences are SGHRS and YFSETQ. V was clipped by 4 bases and J by 1 base; unmatched bases: 3.

The chain couples TRBV12-3 or TRBV12-4 to TRBJ2-3; perhaps TRBD2 as D (5 bases). V lost 5 bases, J lost 5 bases, and 17 bases lay in between. This CDR3 contains 15 residues. In DNA form, the CDR3 reads TGTGCCAGCAGTCAAGGACTGGCGGCCTTAGATACGCAGTATTTT. Its translation: CASSQGLAALDTQYF.

This clonotype was counted many times. V usage is TRBV7-2 and J usage is TRBJ1-5; D possibly corresponds to TRBD1 (5 bases). Looked up from germline, CDR1 is SGHTA and CDR2 is FQGNSA. The CDR3 contains 17 residues. V shed 1 base and J shed 0 bases, with 13 bases lying between them. In DNA, the CDR3 is TGTGCCAGCAGCTTAGGGTCAGGGATTCTTAGCAATCAGCCCCAGCATTTT. It specifies CASSLGSGILSNQPQHF.

Many counts were recorded for this clonotype. The chain has TRBV9 and TRBJ2-3; TRBD2 matches at 13 bases. The CDR3 runs to 17 residues. CDR1 is SGDLS and CDR2 is YYNGEE in the germline V gene. The ends lost 5 bases at V and 0 bases at J; junction bases unmatched: 6. The CDR3 sequence is CASSTSGGDRSTDTQYF. The CDR3 DNA reads TGTGCCAGCAGTACTAGCGGGGGGGACAGGAGCACAGATACGCAGTATTTT.

This clonotype has a count of ten or more. The chain joins TRBV3-1 to TRBJ2-1; D may match TRBD1 or TRBD2 (7 bases each). Germline assignment: CDR1 LGHDT and CDR2 YNNKEL (reference sequence). The CDR3 consists of 15 residues. V was trimmed by 3 bases and J by 2 bases, leaving 11 bases between them. CDR3 DNA sequence: TGTGCCAGCAGCCACAGGGGGGGGGCCTACAATGAGCAGTTCTTC. Amino acids: CASSHRGGAYNEQFF.

In this sample, this clonotype turned up many times. The rearrangement uses TRBV6-1 and TRBJ2-3; 11 bases are a match to TRBD2. V shed 3 bases, J shed 5 bases, and the junction held 4 bases outside the gene matches. The CDR3 spans 15 residues. The germline V gene encodes CDR1 MNHNS and CDR2 SASEGT. Here the CDR3 DNA reads TGTGCCAGCAGTGACTTAGCGGGGGGGAGAGATACGCAGTATTTT. Translation: CASSDLAGGRDTQYF.

This clonotype was detected ten times or more. The V and J genes are TRBV6-6 and TRBJ2-7, with 13 bases aligning to TRBD2. V was pared by 7 bases and J by 4 bases, with 4 bases of the junction left unmatched. Looked up from germline, CDR1 is MNHNY and CDR2 is SVGAGI (reference sequence). The CDR3 contains 14 residues. Here the CDR3 DNA reads TGTGCCAGCAAAGGGACTAGCGGGGAGTACGAGCAGTACTTC. It specifies CASKGTSGEYEQYF.

This clonotype was counted many times. The chain recombines TRBV5-1 with TRBJ2-6; the D gene could be TRBD1 or TRBD2 (5 bases each). The V end was cut by 4 bases, the J end by 0 bases, with 17 bases between. This CDR3 comprises 18 residues. CDR1 SGHRS and CDR2 YFSETQ come from the germline V gene. The CDR3 DNA sequence: TGCGCCAGCAGCCTCCGGGACGCCTCACTCTCTGGGGCCAACGTCCTGACTTTC. Translation: CASSLRDASLSGANVLTF.

This clonotype was found many times. The V gene is TRBV24-1, the J gene TRBJ2-6; D is undetermined. The CDR3 runs to 15 residues. Germline CDR1 reads KGHDR; CDR2 reads SFDVKD. Between the trimmed V and J ends, which lost 5 bases and 0 bases, there was a span of 7 bases. The CDR3 region has the DNA TGTGCCACCAGTGCCACCGACTCTGGGGCCAACGTCCTGACTTTC. It codes for CATSATDSGANVLTF.